These T cell receptor beta chains were read from a single sample in a study of CD8 T cells in ankylosing spondylitis. In TCRdb, the 5' RACE reads were re-called with MiXCR into one record per CDR3 protein. The sample carries some 130,000 distinct CDR3 sequences, about 6.7% recorded once. Sequencing was performed on blood, either unsorted or a sorted T cell fraction (not recorded which). Receptors were obtained from a female donor with ankylosing spondylitis or in good health (not recorded which). CDR3s include the opening cysteine and the closing phenylalanine or tryptophan. Each record gives: clone size, J gene, V gene, D gene, CDR3 DNA, CDR3 protein. D genes are given only for firm matches. Clone sizes are given selectively: once, few, many, or a class where the clone is expanded.

clone_size: many; j_call: TRBJ2-2; v_call: TRBV7-9; d_call: -; cdr3_nt: TGTGCCAGCAGCTTAAACCCACCGAGCACCGGGGAGCTGTTTTTT; cdr3_aa: CASSLNPPSTGELFF
clone_size: many; j_call: TRBJ1-1; v_call: TRBV20-1; d_call: -; cdr3_nt: TGCAGTGCTAGTTTTTTGGGGGACGCTGAAGCTTTCTTT; cdr3_aa: CSASFLGDAEAFF
clone_size: few; j_call: TRBJ1-5; v_call: TRBV6-5; d_call: TRBD1; cdr3_nt: TGTGCCAGCAGTTACACGGGACAGGGGATGGAGCCCCAGCATTTT; cdr3_aa: CASSYTGQGMEPQHF
clone_size: many; j_call: TRBJ1-6; v_call: TRBV6-2/TRBV6-3; d_call: -; cdr3_nt: TGTGCCAGCAGTTACGGCGGAGGTAATTCACCCCTCCACTTT; cdr3_aa: CASSYGGGNSPLHF
clone_size: many; j_call: TRBJ1-1; v_call: TRBV6-2/TRBV6-3; d_call: -; cdr3_nt: TGTGCCAGCAAACCGGGACAACCGAACACTGAAGCTTTCTTT; cdr3_aa: CASKPGQPNTEAFF
clone_size: many; j_call: TRBJ2-1; v_call: TRBV3-1; d_call: -; cdr3_nt: TGTGCCAGCAGCCAAGGGGTTAGCGGATTCTACAATGAGCAGTTCTTC; cdr3_aa: CASSQGVSGFYNEQFF
clone_size: many; j_call: TRBJ2-3; v_call: TRBV4-2; d_call: -; cdr3_nt: TGTGCCAGCAGCCATAAAGAGGCAGATACGCAGTATTTT; cdr3_aa: CASSHKEADTQYF
clone_size: many; j_call: TRBJ2-3; v_call: TRBV12-3/TRBV12-4; d_call: TRBD2; cdr3_nt: TGTGCCAGCACCCCTCCGCCGGGACTAGGGATTGAGGATACGCAGTATTTT; cdr3_aa: CASTPPPGLGIEDTQYF
clone_size: few; j_call: TRBJ2-7; v_call: TRBV15; d_call: TRBD1; cdr3_nt: TGTGCCACCAGCAGAGACCCGGGACAGGTTATAGAGCAGTACTTC; cdr3_aa: CATSRDPGQVIEQYF
clone_size: many; j_call: TRBJ2-7; v_call: TRBV30; d_call: TRBD2; cdr3_nt: TGTGCCTGGAGTGGAGGACTAGCGGAGACCTACGAGCAGTACTTC; cdr3_aa: CAWSGGLAETYEQYF
clone_size: many; j_call: TRBJ1-3; v_call: TRBV30; d_call: -; cdr3_nt: TGTGCCTGGAAGAGGTCTGGAAACACCATATATTTT; cdr3_aa: CAWKRSGNTIYF
clone_size: -; j_call: TRBJ2-3; v_call: TRBV12-3/TRBV12-4; d_call: -; cdr3_nt: TGTGCCAGCAGTTTACAACCCACTGGGGATACGCAGTATTTT; cdr3_aa: CASSLQPTGDTQYF
clone_size: few; j_call: TRBJ1-4; v_call: TRBV6-1; d_call: TRBD1; cdr3_nt: TGTGCCAGCAGTGAATCCCCAGGGGGCGGTGAAAAACTGTTTTTT; cdr3_aa: CASSESPGGGEKLFF
clone_size: many; j_call: TRBJ1-1; v_call: TRBV24-1; d_call: -; cdr3_nt: TGTGCCACCAGTGACCCAGGAGGGGGGCGCAAGAGTGAAGCTTTCTTT; cdr3_aa: CATSDPGGGRKSEAFF
clone_size: -; j_call: TRBJ1-1; v_call: TRBV5-1; d_call: TRBD1; cdr3_nt: TGCGCCAGCAGCTTCGGCCGACAGGGGGCTTTTCATGGGGCTATGAACACTGAAGCTTTCTTT; cdr3_aa: CASSFGRQGAFHGAMNTEAFF
clone_size: many; j_call: TRBJ2-2; v_call: TRBV13; d_call: -; cdr3_nt: TGTGCCAGCAGCTTAACATCTCCCACCGGGGAGCTGTTTTTT; cdr3_aa: CASSLTSPTGELFF
clone_size: many; j_call: TRBJ2-1; v_call: TRBV7-8; d_call: -; cdr3_nt: TGTGCCAGCAGCTTAGTTGGTATTGACAATGAGCAGTTCTTC; cdr3_aa: CASSLVGIDNEQFF
clone_size: many; j_call: TRBJ2-7; v_call: TRBV7-9; d_call: -; cdr3_nt: TGTGCCAGCAGCCACGAGGGGGGATGGGACGAGCAGTACTTC; cdr3_aa: CASSHEGGWDEQYF
clone_size: many; j_call: TRBJ2-1; v_call: TRBV12-3/TRBV12-4; d_call: -; cdr3_nt: TGTGCCACCCTAATCTACAATGAGCAGTTCTTC; cdr3_aa: CATLIYNEQFF
clone_size: many; j_call: TRBJ2-4; v_call: TRBV19; d_call: TRBD1; cdr3_nt: TGTGCCAGTAGTAGCCCAGGGGGCACGGCCAAAAACATTCAGTACTTC; cdr3_aa: CASSSPGGTAKNIQYF
clone_size: many; j_call: TRBJ1-1; v_call: TRBV28; d_call: TRBD1; cdr3_nt: TGTGCCAGCTCCTCCAGGGGGCGCAGAGGCACTGAAGCTTTCTTT; cdr3_aa: CASSSRGRRGTEAFF
clone_size: many; j_call: TRBJ1-1; v_call: TRBV6-1; d_call: -; cdr3_nt: TGTGCCAGCTTGGACTTAGGGTGGAACACTGAAGCTTTCTTT; cdr3_aa: CASLDLGWNTEAFF
clone_size: many; j_call: TRBJ1-6; v_call: TRBV27; d_call: TRBD1; cdr3_nt: TGTGCCAGCAGGCCCCAGACAGGGGTTAATTCACCCCTCCACTTT; cdr3_aa: CASRPQTGVNSPLHF
clone_size: many; j_call: TRBJ1-4; v_call: TRBV5-1; d_call: TRBD1; cdr3_nt: TGCGCCAGCAGCGAGGGAGGGGGCTCGTTAAACTTTGCAACTAATGAAAAACTGTTTTTT; cdr3_aa: CASSEGGGSLNFATNEKLFF
clone_size: many; j_call: TRBJ2-1; v_call: TRBV14; d_call: TRBD2; cdr3_nt: TGTGCCAGCAGCCGTCTAAGGACTAGGAGCCATGAGCAGTTCTTC; cdr3_aa: CASSRLRTRSHEQFF
clone_size: few; j_call: TRBJ1-2; v_call: TRBV4-1; d_call: TRBD1; cdr3_nt: TGCGCCAGCAGCCAAGCAGCGACAGGGAATAACTATGGCTACACCTTC; cdr3_aa: CASSQAATGNNYGYTF
clone_size: many; j_call: TRBJ1-6; v_call: TRBV28; d_call: -; cdr3_nt: TGTGCCAGCAGCCCACAGAGCTCCTATAATTCACCCCTCCACTTT; cdr3_aa: CASSPQSSYNSPLHF
clone_size: many; j_call: TRBJ2-2; v_call: TRBV5-1; d_call: -; cdr3_nt: TGCGCCAGCAGCTTGCATACTAGTCCCGGGGAGCTGTTTTTT; cdr3_aa: CASSLHTSPGELFF
clone_size: many; j_call: TRBJ2-3; v_call: TRBV20-1; d_call: TRBD2; cdr3_nt: TGCAGTGCCCCAGCGGGGGGGAGCACAGATACGCAGTATTTT; cdr3_aa: CSAPAGGSTDTQYF
clone_size: -; j_call: TRBJ2-4; v_call: TRBV7-2; d_call: -; cdr3_nt: TGTGCCAGCAGCTTATCGACCGGGACTCAAGGAGCCAAAAACATTCAGTACTTC; cdr3_aa: CASSLSTGTQGAKNIQYF
clone_size: many; j_call: TRBJ1-2; v_call: TRBV5-1; d_call: TRBD1; cdr3_nt: TGCGCCAGCAGGACAGGGGCGGACTATGGCTACACCTTC; cdr3_aa: CASRTGADYGYTF
clone_size: many; j_call: TRBJ1-5; v_call: TRBV7-8; d_call: -; cdr3_nt: TGTGCCAGCAGCCCACCGGAGGTCAATCAGCCCCAGCATTTT; cdr3_aa: CASSPPEVNQPQHF
clone_size: many; j_call: TRBJ2-7; v_call: TRBV10-3; d_call: -; cdr3_nt: TGTGCCATCAGTGAGTCTAGGGGTTTTAGCTCCTACGAGCAGTACTTC; cdr3_aa: CAISESRGFSSYEQYF
clone_size: few; j_call: TRBJ2-7; v_call: TRBV3-1; d_call: TRBD1; cdr3_nt: TGTGCCAGCAGCCTCACGCCCGGGACAGGGGTTTATGAGCAGTACTTC; cdr3_aa: CASSLTPGTGVYEQYF
clone_size: few; j_call: TRBJ2-3; v_call: TRBV5-1; d_call: -; cdr3_nt: TGCGCCAGCAGCTTTGGCGCCCAAGGCGGCACAGATACGCAGTATTTT; cdr3_aa: CASSFGAQGGTDTQYF
clone_size: many; j_call: TRBJ1-1; v_call: TRBV20-1; d_call: -; cdr3_nt: TGCAGTGCTAGTAGAGATGAAGCTTTCTTT; cdr3_aa: CSASRDEAFF
clone_size: many; j_call: TRBJ1-1; v_call: TRBV5-1; d_call: TRBD1; cdr3_nt: TGCGCCAGCAGCTCACCGGGACAGATATTTGAAGCTTTCTTT; cdr3_aa: CASSSPGQIFEAFF
clone_size: many; j_call: TRBJ1-2; v_call: TRBV4-2; d_call: -; cdr3_nt: TGTGCCAGCAGCCAAGAGTTGCGGGTCGAACGGGACTATGGCTACACCTTC; cdr3_aa: CASSQELRVERDYGYTF
clone_size: many; j_call: TRBJ1-1; v_call: TRBV5-1; d_call: -; cdr3_nt: TGCGCCAGCAGCGCCGAGGGGGGCACTGAAGCTTTCTTT; cdr3_aa: CASSAEGGTEAFF
clone_size: many; j_call: TRBJ1-1; v_call: TRBV6-2/TRBV6-3; d_call: -; cdr3_nt: TGTGCCAGCAGCGCTGATTGGGAGGCGGACACTGAAGCTTTCTTT; cdr3_aa: CASSADWEADTEAFF
clone_size: many; j_call: TRBJ1-1; v_call: TRBV5-1; d_call: TRBD1; cdr3_nt: TGCGCCAGCAGCGACAGGGGGCGGAACACTGAAGCTTTCTTT; cdr3_aa: CASSDRGRNTEAFF
clone_size: few; j_call: TRBJ2-7; v_call: TRBV4-2; d_call: -; cdr3_nt: TGTGCCAGCAGCCAAGATTTGCGGCCAGGGGACTCCTACGAGCAGTACTTC; cdr3_aa: CASSQDLRPGDSYEQYF
clone_size: many; j_call: TRBJ2-7; v_call: TRBV9; d_call: TRBD2; cdr3_nt: TGTGCCAGCAGCGTCGGGACTAGCGGGGTCCTACCCTACGAGCAGTACTTC; cdr3_aa: CASSVGTSGVLPYEQYF
clone_size: many; j_call: TRBJ1-5; v_call: TRBV12-3/TRBV12-4; d_call: TRBD1; cdr3_nt: TGTGCCAGCAGTTCGCCGTCGGGACAGGGCAATCAGCCCCAGCATTTT; cdr3_aa: CASSSPSGQGNQPQHF
clone_size: many; j_call: TRBJ2-1; v_call: TRBV20-1; d_call: TRBD2; cdr3_nt: TGCAGTGCTAGAGACCGGGGGGGTGTAGATGAGCAGTTCTTC; cdr3_aa: CSARDRGGVDEQFF
clone_size: many; j_call: TRBJ2-3; v_call: TRBV5-8; d_call: TRBD1; cdr3_nt: TGTGCCAGCAGCTTGGCGGGACAGGGCGGGGGAGATACGCAGTATTTT; cdr3_aa: CASSLAGQGGGDTQYF
clone_size: many; j_call: TRBJ2-3; v_call: TRBV20-1; d_call: -; cdr3_nt: TGCAGTGCTAGGGACCACACAGATACGCAGTATTTT; cdr3_aa: CSARDHTDTQYF
clone_size: many; j_call: TRBJ2-3; v_call: TRBV20-1; d_call: -; cdr3_nt: TGCAGTTGTCAGGTAGCGACCAGCACAGATACGCAGTATTTT; cdr3_aa: CSCQVATSTDTQYF
clone_size: many; j_call: TRBJ2-1; v_call: TRBV5-5; d_call: TRBD2; cdr3_nt: TGTGCCAGCAGCTCGAGGACTAGCGGGGCCTACAATGAGCAGTTCTTC; cdr3_aa: CASSSRTSGAYNEQFF
clone_size: -; j_call: TRBJ1-1; v_call: TRBV19; d_call: -; cdr3_nt: TGTGCCAGTAGTATCGGGGGGAACACTGAAGCTTTCTTT; cdr3_aa: CASSIGGNTEAFF
clone_size: many; j_call: TRBJ1-1; v_call: TRBV7-2; d_call: -; cdr3_nt: TGTGCCAGCAGCCCCTCCTTTGCAGGGACGACTGAAGCTTTCTTT; cdr3_aa: CASSPSFAGTTEAFF
clone_size: many; j_call: TRBJ1-5; v_call: TRBV7-2; d_call: -; cdr3_nt: TGTGCCAGCAGCTTGTCAAATCAGCCCCAGCATTTT; cdr3_aa: CASSLSNQPQHF
clone_size: many; j_call: TRBJ1-2; v_call: TRBV10-3; d_call: -; cdr3_nt: TGTGCCATCAGTGAAGACAGAGAATATGGCTACACCTTC; cdr3_aa: CAISEDREYGYTF
clone_size: -; j_call: TRBJ2-7; v_call: TRBV3-1; d_call: TRBD2; cdr3_nt: TGTGCCAGCAGCCTCGGCCCCGGGACGGCTAGCGGGGGGGAGAACTTC; cdr3_aa: CASSLGPGTASGGENF
clone_size: many; j_call: TRBJ1-2; v_call: TRBV20-1; d_call: TRBD1; cdr3_nt: TGCAGTGCTAGAGAAAGGACAGGGGACTATGGCTACACCTTC; cdr3_aa: CSARERTGDYGYTF
clone_size: many; j_call: TRBJ1-6; v_call: TRBV20-1; d_call: -; cdr3_nt: TGCAGTGCTAGAGACCGCGGCTGGGGGCGCAATTCACCCCTCCACTTT; cdr3_aa: CSARDRGWGRNSPLHF
clone_size: few; j_call: TRBJ2-7; v_call: TRBV7-1; d_call: TRBD1; cdr3_nt: TGTGCCAGCAGCTCTACCGGGACAGGGGGCTACGAGCAGTACTTC; cdr3_aa: CASSSTGTGGYEQYF